The clone carrying this T cell receptor (beta chain) was detected ten times or more. What it recognizes is unknown. All sequencing subjects had displayed CD8+CD57+ cell expansion on flow cytometry. The data are from a study of CD8+CD57+ T cells in acquired aplastic anemia. Investigators profiled TCR beta VDJ and CDR3 from genomic DNA template. TCRdb ran MiXCR on the reads and lists one entry per CDR3 protein. The sample consists of hundreds of thousands of distinct CDR3 sequences, 25% to 40% of them appearing once. Trimming removed 3 bases from V and 5 bases from J, with 13 bases in between. The V gene's germline CDR1 is SEHNR and CDR2 FQNEAQ (reference sequence). The CDR3 sequence is 14 residues long. Study-wide findings and caveats: No significant patient-versus-control difference appeared in CD8+ Simpson's diversity. The number of CD8+ CDR3 sequences shared by patients and controls was under 35.

The chain employs TRBV7-9 and TRBJ1-1; a possible D gene is TRBD1 (6 bases). Sequenced sample: sorted CD4+, CD8+, or CD8+CD57+ T cells (not recorded which) from PBMCs. This clonotype was sampled from a human donor with aplastic anemia. As DNA, the CDR3 is TGTGCCAGCAGCTTGAACACAGGGTCTACTGAAGCTTTCTTT. Amino acids: CASSLNTGSTEAFF.